These 26 T cell receptor beta chains share one sample of origin, sequenced in a study of OX40 agonist ivuxolimab in advanced cancers. The data were produced by immunoSEQ multiplex PCR, yet TCRdb's version contains in-frame clones alone and is incomplete. Here the sample spans about 8,000 clones, 85% to 90% being singletons. The sequencing used CD4+ or CD8+ T cells sorted from blood, collected in a trial of the OX40 agonist ivuxolimab. The receptors stem from an adult with an advanced solid tumor such as melanoma, head and neck, liver or kidney cancer.

This clone has just one count. The V and J genes are TRBV11-2 and TRBJ1-4; 10 nucleotides line up with TRBD1. This CDR3 has 17 amino acids. With 5 bases clipped from V and 6 bases from J, the junction kept 12 bases outside the gene matches. The germline V gene has CDR1 SGHAT and CDR2 FQNNGV. This CDR3 is CASSPFPGTGAYEKLFF. The DNA of the CDR3 is TGTGCCAGCAGCCCCTTTCCCGGGACAGGGGCCTATGAAAAACTGTTTTTT.

The rearrangement joins TRBV10-3 to TRBJ1-4, with 10 nucleotides matching TRBD1. The CDR3 extends over 14 amino acids. Per germline, CDR1 ENHRY and CDR2 SYGVKD. J lost 8 bases, V lost 7 bases, and 7 bases had no gene match. CDR3 in amino acids: CAIKGDRGNEKLFF. The CDR3 nucleotides read TGTGCCATCAAAGGGGACAGGGGCAACGAAAAACTGTTTTTT.

This chain joins TRBV2 and TRBJ2-3; D call uncertain. Between the trimmed V and J ends, which lost 6 bases and 5 bases, there was a span of 9 bases. This CDR3 comprises 12 residues. Germline V gives CDR1 SNHLY, CDR2 FYNNEI. The CDR3 spells CASSQSRDTQYF. The CDR3 region has the DNA TGTGCCAGCAGCCAGTCACGAGATACGCAGTATTTT.

The chain recombines TRBV2 with TRBJ2-4, with D perhaps TRBD2 (5 bases). Deletions cut 5 bases from V and 6 bases from J, with 11 bases between. Germline V CDR1 and CDR2: SNHLY, FYNNEI. CDR3 length: 13 amino acids. The DNA for the CDR3 is TGTGCCAGCAGTCCGCGGACTCTAAACATTCAGTACTTC. Translating it yields CASSPRTLNIQYF.

J is TRBJ2-1 and V is TRBV5-1, with D uncertain. CDR1 and CDR2 from the germline V gene are SGHRS and YFSETQ. Trimming removed 0 bases from V and 9 bases from J, with 10 bases in between. CDR3 length: 13 residues. The CDR3 nucleotides are TGCGCCAGCAGCTTGGTACCCTACGGTGAGCAGTTCTTC. It codes for CASSLVPYGEQFF.

CDR3 bases: TGTGCCAGCAGCATGACTAGCGTAACCTACGAGCAGTACTTC. This sequence encodes CASSMTSVTYEQYF. This chain uses TRBV7-6 with TRBJ2-7, with 8 positions matching TRBD2. This CDR3 has 14 residues. Germline CDR1 is SGHVS and CDR2 is FNYEAQ. With V trimmed by 5 bases and J by 2 bases, 5 bases remained unmatched. The variable domain in full, with the rest retrieved from reference TRBV7-6 and TRBJ2-7, is GAGVSQSPRYKVTKRGQDVALRCDPISGHVSLYWYRQALGQGPEFLTYFNYEAQQDKSGLPNDRFSAERPEGSISTLTIQRTEQRDSAMYRCASSMTSVTYEQYFGPGTRLTVT.

The genes are TRBV10-2 and TRBJ2-3; unclear D gene. CDR3 length equals 14 residues. Germline V gene lookup returns CDR1 WSHSY and CDR2 SAAADI. V lost 0 bases to trimming and J lost 1 base, with 5 bases between them. The CDR3, as DNA: TGCGCCAGCAGTGAGTCGGGCCGCACAGATACGCAGTATTTT. Its protein is CASSESGRTDTQYF.

The chain couples TRBV9 to TRBJ1-6, with D unresolved. Per the germline V gene, CDR1 is SGDLS and CDR2 is YYNGEE. The CDR3 covers 14 residues. Trimming cost V 3 bases and J 9 bases, with 13 bases left between them. The CDR3 DNA reads as TGTGCCAGCAGCGCCCCTCATGGACGTTCACCCCTCCACTTT. Amino acid sequence: CASSAPHGRSPLHF.

This chain connects TRBV2 to TRBJ1-1; the D is unclear. Germline V gene lookup returns CDR1 SNHLY and CDR2 FYNNEI. Between the trimmed V and J ends, which lost 0 bases and 2 bases, there was a span of 10 bases. The CDR3 is 15 residues long. The CDR3 region is CASSEARGENTEAFF. The CDR3 DNA is TGTGCCAGCAGTGAAGCGCGCGGAGAAAACACTGAAGCTTTCTTT.

This chain uses TRBV7-2 with TRBJ2-5; 12 bases line up with TRBD2. V gave up 5 bases and J gave up 6 bases; unmatched junction bases: 13. Per the germline V gene, CDR1 is SGHTA and CDR2 is FQGNSA. The CDR3 sequence is 17 residues long. The CDR3 coding sequence is TGTGCCAGCAGCCCCTCGCCGACTAGCGGGAGTGGGAAGACCCAGTACTTC. As protein: CASSPSPTSGSGKTQYF.

The chain carries TRBV5-6 and TRBJ1-4; a weak D match, TRBD1 (6 bases). The CDR3 has 14 amino acids. Germline assignment: CDR1 SGHDT and CDR2 YYEEEE. The germline V and J ends were trimmed by 1 base and 4 bases, with 8 bases remaining between them. The CDR3, as DNA: TGTGCCAGCAGCTTGTTCAGGGGTAATGAAAAACTGTTTTTT. Translated: CASSLFRGNEKLFF.

This sequence joins TRBV5-1 and TRBJ2-5; D not resolved. The CDR3 has 14 amino acids. V was pared by 4 bases and J by 1 base, with 11 bases between. Germline CDR1 and CDR2: SGHRS and YFSETQ. The CDR3 nucleotides read TGCGCCAGCAGCACCAGAGGCCCCCAAGAGACCCAGTACTTC. Protein: CASSTRGPQETQYF. Based on the CDR3 plus reference TRBV5-1 and TRBJ2-5, the full variable domain is KAGVTQTPRYLIKTRGQQVTLSCSPISGHRSVSWYQQTPGQGLQFLFEYFSETQRNKGNFPGRFSGRQFSNSRSEMNVSTLELGDSALYLCASSTRGPQETQYFGPGTRLLVL.

The J gene is TRBJ1-1, the V gene TRBV6-6, with D possibly being TRBD1 (6 bases). The germline V gene has CDR1 MNHNY and CDR2 SVGAGI (reference sequence). The V gene lost 2 bases and the J gene lost 3 bases, with 13 bases spanning the gap. The CDR3 length is 15 residues. The CDR3: CASSYQGTIDTEAFF. CDR3 nucleotides: TGTGCCAGCAGTTACCAGGGGACGATCGACACTGAAGCTTTCTTT.

The gene calls are TRBV20-1 and TRBJ1-2, with 8 bases fitting TRBD1. This CDR3 contains 11 residues. The V gene end was trimmed by 7 bases and the J gene end by 8 bases; junction bases not matched to a gene: 6. Germline V lookup: CDR1 DFQATT, CDR2 SNEGSKA (reference sequence). CDR3 in amino acids: CSGTGTGGYTF. The CDR3 DNA follows: TGCAGTGGGACAGGGACGGGGGGCTACACCTTC.

The J gene is TRBJ2-7, the V gene TRBV15, with D possibly matching TRBD1 (5 bases). V was shortened by 2 bases and J by 5 bases, with 7 bases between the two germline ends. Germline V gives CDR1 LNHNV, CDR2 YYDKDF (reference sequence). The CDR3 consists of 12 residues. CDR3 DNA: TGTGCCACCAGCAGACAGGGCAACGAGCAGTACTTC. This codes for CATSRQGNEQYF.

The chain links TRBV6-4 to TRBJ2-7; TRBD1 is a possible D gene (6 bases). CDR3 size: 12 residues. The germline CDR1 and CDR2 sequences are MRHNA and SNTAGT. V was trimmed by 7 bases and J by 3 bases, leaving 10 bases between them. Here the CDR3 reads CASIRDNYEQYV. The CDR3 bases are TGTGCCAGCATAAGGGACAACTACGAGCAGTACGTC.

This rearrangement joins TRBV7-9 to TRBJ2-2, with 8 bases identical to TRBD2. J gave up 7 bases and V 3 bases, and 7 bases lay outside the gene matches. The CDR3 loop spans 15 amino acids. Germline-derived CDR1 and CDR2 are SEHNR and FQNEAQ (reference sequence). Written as DNA, the CDR3 is TGTGCCAGCAGCTTTTTTAGCGGGATTAGCGGGGAGCTGTTTTTT. Protein product: CASSFFSGISGELFF.

The chain carries TRBV9 and TRBJ2-2; D unclear. The CDR3 is 17 amino acids. Germline CDR1 reads SGDLS; CDR2 reads YYNGEE. V lost 0 bases, J lost 3 bases, and 15 bases lay in between. The DNA for the CDR3 is TGTGCCAGCAGCGTAGCCCTTTTAAGGACCTACACCGGGGAGCTGTTTTTT. Translated: CASSVALLRTYTGELFF.

The chain has TRBV25-1 and TRBJ2-2; possible D gene TRBD1, 5 bases. This CDR3 has 16 amino acids. Trimming took 6 bases from V and 0 from J, leaving 14 bases between them. Per the germline V gene, CDR1 is MGHDK and CDR2 is SYGVNS. The CDR3 here is CASSSAGAPNTGELFF. CDR3 coding DNA: TGTGCCAGCAGCTCGGCTGGGGCCCCGAACACCGGGGAGCTGTTTTTT.

This sequence joins TRBV13 and TRBJ1-1; TRBD1 is a possible D gene (5 bases). The V gene lost 5 bases and the J gene lost 10 bases, with 17 bases spanning the gap. Germline V gives CDR1 PRHDT, CDR2 FYEKMQ (reference sequence). CDR3 length: 13 amino acids. CDR3: CASSPRRGVRAFF. CDR3 DNA: TGTGCCAGCAGCCCCCGGCGGGGCGTACGAGCTTTCTTT. Looking up the rest from reference TRBV13 and TRBJ1-1 gives the full variable domain: AAGVIQSPRHLIKEKRETATLKCYPIPRHDTVYWYQQGPGQDPQFLISFYEKMQSDKGSIPDRFSAQQFSDYHSELNMSSLELGDSALYFCASSPRRGVRAFFGQGTRLTVV.

V and J are TRBV7-3 and TRBJ2-3, with 8 nucleotides matching TRBD1. Germline V gives CDR1 SGHTA, CDR2 FQGTGA. V shed 2 bases and J 4 bases; nucleotides not matched to a gene: 8. CDR3 length: 16 amino acids. The CDR3, as DNA: TGTGCCAGCAGCTTAGGGGCAGGGGGCAGGGCAGATACGCAGTATTTT. As protein: CASSLGAGGRADTQYF.

V and J are TRBV10-3 and TRBJ2-1; TRBD1 is a possible D gene (5 bases). V lost 10 bases, J lost 0 bases, and 13 bases lay in between. Germline loops: CDR1 ENHRY, CDR2 SYGVKD. CDR3 size: 14 residues. This chain's CDR3 is CATRAPSSYNEQFF. The DNA of the CDR3 is TGTGCCACCAGGGCTCCCTCCTCCTACAATGAGCAGTTCTTC.

This clone was observed once. The chain couples TRBV11-3 to TRBJ2-3; D may correspond to TRBD1 or TRBD2 (5 bases each). Germline V CDR1 and CDR2: SGHNT, YENEEA. The V end lost 5 bases, the J end lost 2 bases, and 8 bases lay between the germline ends. The CDR3 consists of 13 residues. CDR3 loop: CASSRGATDTQYF. As DNA, the CDR3 is TGTGCCAGCAGCAGGGGAGCCACAGATACGCAGTATTTT.

This chain links TRBV6-1 with TRBJ1-2; a possible D gene is TRBD1 (5 bases). V was trimmed by 6 bases and J by 4 bases, leaving 15 bases between them. This CDR3 is 14 amino acids long. Looked up from germline, CDR1 is MNHNS and CDR2 is SASEGT. The chain's CDR3 is CASSRDGRSYGYTF. DNA for the CDR3: TGTGCCAGCAGCCGGGACGGTCGAAGCTATGGCTACACCTTC.

The chain employs TRBV4-1 and TRBJ2-5, with 7 bases fitting TRBD1. Germline CDR1 is MGHRA and CDR2 is YSYEKL. V was clipped by 1 base and J by 8 bases; unmatched bases: 7. The CDR3 has 14 amino acids. The CDR3 here is CASSQADRAGTQYF. In DNA form, the CDR3 reads TGCGCCAGCAGCCAAGCAGACAGGGCCGGAACCCAGTACTTC.

The gene calls are TRBV7-2 and TRBJ2-3, with 11 bases matching TRBD1. The germline V gene encodes CDR1 SGHTA and CDR2 FQGNSA. The CDR3 sequence is 16 residues long. The V and J ends lost 5 bases and 1 base, in that order; junction bases with no gene match: 5. DNA for the CDR3: TGTGCCAGCAGCCTAGGACAGGGGGCAGGCACAGATACGCAGTATTTT. The encoded protein is CASSLGQGAGTDTQYF. The entire variable domain, with the rest obtained from reference TRBV7-2 and TRBJ2-3, is as follows: GAGVSQSPSNKVTEKGKDVELRCDPISGHTALYWYRQSLGQGLEFLIYFQGNSAPDKSGLPSDRFSAERTGGSVSTLTIQRTQQEDSAVYLCASSLGQGAGTDTQYFGPGTRLTVL.